Below, 20 T cell receptor beta chains from the same sample are listed, as sequenced in a study of OX40 agonist ivuxolimab in advanced cancers. This table comes from immunoSEQ multiplex PCR, and its TCRdb copy is limited to in-frame clones, with some not included. The table shows 50,000 to 60,000 clones, with over 80% occurring only once. Source: CD4+ or CD8+ T cells sorted from blood, taken in a trial of the OX40 agonist ivuxolimab. These receptors all come from an adult with an advanced solid tumor such as melanoma, head and neck, liver or kidney cancer.

About this clone itself: Likely a read error: the CDR3 ends without its conserved phenylalanine or tryptophan. The chain uses TRBV10-2 and TRBJ1-6; D ambiguous. The V and J ends lost 6 bases and 13 bases respectively, with 16 bases between them. The CDR3 consists of 13 residues. The germline V gene has CDR1 WSHSY and CDR2 SAAADI. The CDR3 DNA follows: TGCGCCAGCAGGGTGACGGGCGAAAACCCCCTCCACCTT. Its translation is CASRVTGENPLHL.

V and J are TRBV10-3 and TRBJ2-1; TRBD1 or TRBD2 may be the D gene (5 bases each). This CDR3 has 11 amino acids. V lost 8 bases, J lost 5 bases, and 7 bases lay in between. Germline loops: CDR1 ENHRY, CDR2 SYGVKD. CDR3 residues: CAIGGNNEQFF. In DNA form, the CDR3 reads TGTGCCATCGGGGGAAACAATGAGCAGTTCTTC.

CDR3 in amino acids: CASSLPGNTEAFF. CDR3 nucleotide sequence: TGTGCCAGCAGCTTACCTGGGAACACTGAAGCTTTCTTT. The chain combines TRBV11-1 with TRBJ1-1; no clear D. Deletions cut 2 bases from V and 1 base from J, with 5 bases between. CDR1 SGHAT and CDR2 FQDESV come from the germline V gene (reference sequence). The CDR3 loop spans 13 amino acids.

The J gene is TRBJ2-1, the V gene TRBV6-1; D might be TRBD2 (6 bases). The length of the CDR3 is 13 residues. The ends were cut back, 5 bases at V and 1 base at J, with 6 bases in the middle. Germline loops: CDR1 MNHNS, CDR2 SASEGT. The CDR3 bases are TGTGCCAGCAGTCGGGGGTCCTACAATGAGCAGTTCTTC. This sequence encodes CASSRGSYNEQFF.

The rearrangement uses TRBV2 and TRBJ2-3, with 13 bases matching TRBD2. The germline V gene encodes CDR1 SNHLY and CDR2 FYNNEI. CDR3 length: 16 residues. Trimming removed 6 bases from V and 0 bases from J; junction bases left unmatched: 3. CDR3 nucleotide sequence: TGTGCCAGCAGGCCGGGACTAGCGGGAAGCACAGATACGCAGTATTTT. Its translation is CASRPGLAGSTDTQYF.

This clone was detected only once. The rearrangement links TRBV6-1 to TRBJ2-7; the D is unclear. There are 11 residues in the CDR3. Trimming cost V 4 bases and J 7 bases, with 8 bases left between them. Per germline, CDR1 MNHNS and CDR2 SASEGT. The CDR3 bases are TGTGCCAGCAGTGGGTTAGGGGAGCAGTACTTC. Amino acids: CASSGLGEQYF.

The V gene is TRBV25-1, the J gene TRBJ2-5, with D perhaps TRBD1 or TRBD2 (6 bases each). Germline CDR1 is MGHDK and CDR2 is SYGVNS. This CDR3 contains 16 residues. Trimming pared 0 bases from V and 2 bases from J, leaving 13 bases between. The CDR3 loop is CASSEYGGLSQETQYF. The CDR3 DNA reads as TGTGCCAGCAGTGAATATGGGGGGCTATCTCAAGAGACCCAGTACTTC.

The genes are TRBV11-3 and TRBJ2-7; 10 nucleotides match TRBD1. The CDR3 contains 19 residues. Germline V gives CDR1 SGHNT, CDR2 YENEEA. J was trimmed by 4 bases and V by 5 bases; bases with no gene match: 20. The CDR3 region has the DNA TGTGCCAGCAGCCCACGAGGGACAGGGGATAGCTCTTGGGGGTACGAGCAGTACTTC. This encodes CASSPRGTGDSSWGYEQYF.

The CDR3 loop reads CASSSGHGSYEQYF. DNA for the CDR3: TGTGCCAGCAGCTCGGGACACGGTTCCTACGAGCAGTACTTC. V gene TRBV5-6 combines with J gene TRBJ2-7; a possible D gene is TRBD1 (6 bases). Trimming shortened V by 3 bases and J by 1 base, and 11 bases separated the two germline ends. The CDR3 sequence is 14 residues long. Germline V gene data show CDR1 as SGHDT and CDR2 as YYEEEE.

V and J are TRBV19 and TRBJ2-4, with TRBD2 as a possible D gene (5 bases). Germline loops: CDR1 LNHDA, CDR2 SQIVND (reference sequence). The CDR3 covers 13 residues. Trimming left V 10 bases short and J 0 bases short, with 10 bases between. The CDR3 DNA reads as TGTGCCACTGCCGGGGAAGCCAAAAACATTCAGTACTTC. It translates to CATAGEAKNIQYF.

The CDR3: CASSIPGDEQYF. CDR3 nucleotide sequence: TGTGCCAGCAGCATCCCAGGTGATGAGCAGTACTTC. The gene calls are TRBV11-2 and TRBJ2-7, with D unclear. V gave up 5 bases and J gave up 7 bases, with 12 bases separating them. Per germline, CDR1 SGHAT and CDR2 FQNNGV. There are 12 residues in the CDR3.

The chain links TRBV9 to TRBJ1-3, with 7 bases aligning to TRBD1. The CDR3 runs to 18 residues. Trimming took 2 bases from V and 4 from J; bases not matched to a gene: 15. The V gene's germline CDR1 is SGDLS and CDR2 YYNGEE. The CDR3 reads CASSVGAVPGTAGNTIYF. DNA of the CDR3: TGTGCCAGCAGCGTCGGAGCAGTACCCGGGACAGCCGGAAACACCATATATTTT.

The chain uses TRBV6-5 and TRBJ2-1, with TRBD1 matching over 8 bases. The CDR3 length is 16 residues. V lost 4 bases and J lost 0; bases outside the gene matches: 5. Germline CDR1 MNHEY, CDR2 SVGAGI. CDR3 sequence (DNA): TGTGCCAGCAGTTCTGCCGGGACAGGCTCCTACAATGAGCAGTTCTTC. Residues: CASSSAGTGSYNEQFF.

This clone occurred a few times. J is TRBJ1-5 and V is TRBV27; possible D gene TRBD1, 5 bases. V was trimmed by 0 bases and J by 6 bases, leaving 12 bases between them. CDR3 length: 15 residues. Looked up from germline, CDR1 is MNHEY and CDR2 is SMNVEV (reference sequence). The CDR3 loop is CASSLSAGYLQPQHF. The CDR3 coding sequence is TGTGCCAGCAGTTTATCGGCAGGGTACCTTCAGCCCCAGCATTTT.

The CDR3 region is CASSPGYFRNQPQHF. The CDR3 DNA sequence: TGTGCCAGCAGCCCTGGGTATTTTAGGAATCAGCCCCAGCATTTT. The chain is built from TRBV5-8 and TRBJ1-5, with D uncertain. The germline CDR1 and CDR2 sequences are SGHTS and YDEGEE. V lost 4 bases and J lost 4, with 15 bases in between. The CDR3 length is 15 residues.

The chain links TRBV5-1 to TRBJ2-3; D uncertain. The CDR3 spans 14 residues. V was trimmed by 3 bases and J by 7 bases, leaving 15 bases between them. The germline gives CDR1 SGHRS, CDR2 YFSETQ. The CDR3 DNA follows: TGCGCCAGCAGCTCAAATGACGGAGTGAATACGCAGTATTTT. It yields the protein CASSSNDGVNTQYF.

This clone was seen only a few times. V is TRBV10-3 and J is TRBJ2-7, with D hard to call. Per germline, CDR1 ENHRY and CDR2 SYGVKD. CDR3 size: 13 residues. Trimming took off 6 bases at V and 3 bases at J, with 12 bases between the two ends. The CDR3 loop reads CAIRFDDRYEQYF. As DNA, the CDR3 is TGTGCCATCAGGTTCGACGATCGCTACGAGCAGTACTTC.

This clone has a single count. The chain uses TRBV7-9 and TRBJ2-3; D not resolved. Trimming pared 1 base from V and 0 bases from J, leaving 5 bases between. This CDR3 region has 14 residues. Germline-derived CDR1 and CDR2 are SEHNR and FQNEAQ (reference sequence). Here the CDR3 reads CASSLERSTDTQYF. The CDR3 DNA reads as TGTGCCAGCAGCTTAGAGAGAAGCACAGATACGCAGTATTTT.

The genes are TRBV5-1 and TRBJ2-3; D unresolved. The germline gives CDR1 SGHRS, CDR2 YFSETQ. This CDR3 comprises 13 residues. Trimming cost V 7 bases and J 0 bases, with 9 bases left between them. In DNA, the CDR3 is TGCGCCAGCGCTCAGTCTAGCACAGATACGCAGTATTTT. It translates to CASAQSSTDTQYF.

The chain couples TRBV7-6 to TRBJ2-3, with D maybe TRBD1 (5 bases). The CDR3 sequence is 14 residues long. In germline, CDR1 is SGHVS, CDR2 FNYEAQ. The V gene lost 3 bases and the J gene lost 7 bases, with 14 bases spanning the gap. DNA for the CDR3: TGTGCCAGCAGCTTGGAAGACAGAGCAAATACGCAGTATTTT. As protein: CASSLEDRANTQYF.